These T cell receptor beta chains were read from a single sample in a study of vaccination effects on CD4 cells after COVID-19. The assay was immunoSEQ multiplex PCR, and TCRdb's table has in-frame clones only and misses some. The table has 50,000 to 80,000 clones, roughly four fifths seen once. For these TCRs, the target antigens are not known. Sequenced material: CD4+ T cells from PBMCs cultured without peptide, taken after COVID-19 vaccination. Source of these receptors: a human donor who received a COVID-19 vaccine. Both conserved end residues are part of each CDR3. A D gene is named only where the DNA matches it firmly. Clone sizes are given selectively: once, few, many, or a class where the clone is expanded.

V: TRBV15
D: -
size: -
J: TRBJ2-3
DNA: TGTGCCACCAGCAGACCCGCGCGGAATCCGCGACACAGCACAGATACGCAGTATTTT
CDR3: CATSRPARNPRHSTDTQYF

V: TRBV29-1
D: -
size: once
J: TRBJ2-1
DNA: TGCAGCGCAAAGACCCTGTCGTTGTTCTACAATGAGCAGTTCTTC
CDR3: CSAKTLSLFYNEQFF

V: TRBV7-3
D: -
size: few
J: TRBJ1-5
DNA: TGTGCCAGCAGCTTATCGGCAGGGCAACTTAGCAATCAGCCCCAGCATTTT
CDR3: CASSLSAGQLSNQPQHF

V: TRBV12-5
D: -
size: -
J: TRBJ1-4
DNA: TGTGCTAGTGGTACAGGGTTGGCAAAAAATGAAAAACTGTTTTTT
CDR3: CASGTGLAKNEKLFF

V: TRBV11-2
D: TRBD1
size: -
J: TRBJ2-2
DNA: TGTGCCAGCAGCCTCGGGACAGGGACCCCATACACCGGGGAGCTGTTTTTT
CDR3: CASSLGTGTPYTGELFF

V: TRBV4-2
D: -
size: -
J: TRBJ2-6
DNA: TGTGCCAGCAGCCAACCCAGGGATAAGGGAGCCTCTGGGGCCAACGTCCTGACTTTC
CDR3: CASSQPRDKGASGANVLTF

V: TRBV3-1/TRBV3-2
D: TRBD2
size: -
J: TRBJ2-5
DNA: TGTGCCAGCAGCCTCGGGACTAGCGGGGGCGTGTACCAAGAGACCCAGTACTTC
CDR3: CASSLGTSGGVYQETQYF

V: TRBV7-9
D: -
size: -
J: TRBJ1-5
DNA: TGTGCCAGCAGCAGGACTGGGGACGGAGACCAGCCCCAGCATTTT
CDR3: CASSRTGDGDQPQHF

V: TRBV19
D: TRBD1
size: -
J: TRBJ1-4
DNA: TGTGCCAGTAGCCTGCCCGGGACAGGGGAGGGTAATGAAAAACTGTTTTTT
CDR3: CASSLPGTGEGNEKLFF

V: TRBV5-1
D: -
size: few
J: TRBJ2-3
DNA: TGCGCCAGCAGCTTGCTGCAGGGCGGAGATACGCAGTATTTT
CDR3: CASSLLQGGDTQYF

V: TRBV6-2/TRBV6-3
D: -
size: -
J: TRBJ2-1
DNA: TGTGCCAGCAGCCGTAGAACCCCTCAAGAACACTCAATATACAATGAGCAGTTCTTC
CDR3: CASSRRTPQEHSIYNEQFF

V: TRBV24-1
D: -
size: -
J: TRBJ1-1
DNA: TGTGCCACCAGTGATTCGAAAAACACTGAAGCTTTCTTT
CDR3: CATSDSKNTEAFF

V: TRBV24-1
D: TRBD1
size: -
J: TRBJ1-2
DNA: TGTGCCACCAGAGGGACAGGGGGAAAGGGCTACACCTTC
CDR3: CATRGTGGKGYTF

V: TRBV19
D: -
size: -
J: TRBJ1-2
DNA: TGTGCCAGTAGTATAGATAGGCGGGAGAGTAACTATGGCTACACCTTC
CDR3: CASSIDRRESNYGYTF

V: TRBV15
D: -
size: -
J: TRBJ2-2
DNA: TGTGCCACCAGCAGAGATGCGGGACCCGGGGAGCTGTTTTTT
CDR3: CATSRDAGPGELFF

V: TRBV10-3
D: -
size: -
J: TRBJ2-2
DNA: TGTGCCATCAGTGATGGCGGGGACACCGGGGAGCTGTTTTTT
CDR3: CAISDGGDTGELFF

V: TRBV19
D: -
size: -
J: TRBJ2-4
DNA: TGTGCCACCCAGGGAGTGTGGAAGGCCAAAAACATTCAGTACTTC
CDR3: CATQGVWKAKNIQYF

V: TRBV12-3/TRBV12-4
D: TRBD1
size: -
J: TRBJ1-5
DNA: TGTGCCAGCAGTCGGACAGGCTATCAGCCCCAGCATTTT
CDR3: CASSRTGYQPQHF

V: TRBV18
D: -
size: -
J: TRBJ2-5
DNA: TGTGCCAGCTCCCGACAAGGGGGAGAGACCCAGTACTTC
CDR3: CASSRQGGETQYF

V: TRBV29-1
D: TRBD1
size: -
J: TRBJ2-5
DNA: TGCAGCGTTGCATATAGGACAGGGCCCCCTGAGACCCAGTACTTC
CDR3: CSVAYRTGPPETQYF

V: TRBV3-1/TRBV3-2
D: TRBD1
size: -
J: TRBJ1-6
DNA: TGTGCCAGCAGCCCGGGACAGTATAATTCACCCCTCCACTTT
CDR3: CASSPGQYNSPLHF

V: TRBV5-1
D: -
size: -
J: TRBJ1-1
DNA: TGCGCCAGCAGCCACACGACAGTTATGAACACTGAAGCTTTCTTT
CDR3: CASSHTTVMNTEAFF

V: TRBV5-1
D: -
size: -
J: TRBJ2-5
DNA: TGCGCCAGCAGCTTGGGTCCCCTTGCGGGGACCACTCAAGAGACCCAGTACTTC
CDR3: CASSLGPLAGTTQETQYF

V: TRBV7-2
D: -
size: -
J: TRBJ1-3
DNA: TGTGCCAGCAGCTTAGCACCCGCCCCCGGGTTCACTGGAAACACCATATATTTT
CDR3: CASSLAPAPGFTGNTIYF

V: TRBV6-2/TRBV6-3
D: -
size: once
J: TRBJ1-1
DNA: TGTGCCAGCAGTTACGAGCCGGGGCTCACTGAAGCTTTCTTT
CDR3: CASSYEPGLTEAFF

V: TRBV3-1/TRBV3-2
D: TRBD1
size: few
J: TRBJ1-6
DNA: TGTGCCAGCAGCTGGCGACAGGGAAGCAATTCACCCCTCCACTTT
CDR3: CASSWRQGSNSPLHF

V: TRBV5-1
D: -
size: -
J: TRBJ2-1
DNA: TGCGCCAGCAGCTTGGTAGACGCGTCCTACAATGAGCAGTTCTTC
CDR3: CASSLVDASYNEQFF

V: TRBV3-1/TRBV3-2
D: TRBD1
size: -
J: TRBJ1-2
DNA: TGTGCCAGCAGCCCGAGGGGACAGCCCTATGGCTACACCTTC
CDR3: CASSPRGQPYGYTF

V: TRBV19
D: -
size: -
J: TRBJ1-1
DNA: TGTGCCAGTACGGACCCAAGAGGGGCCCCTGAAGCTTTCTTT
CDR3: CASTDPRGAPEAFF

V: TRBV6-5
D: -
size: -
J: TRBJ1-2
DNA: TGTGCCAGCAGTTACTCGGTGGGGGTTAACTATGGCTACACCTTC
CDR3: CASSYSVGVNYGYTF

V: TRBV24-1
D: -
size: -
J: TRBJ2-1
DNA: TGTGCCACCAGTGATTGGTTCTCCTACAATGAGCAGTTCTTC
CDR3: CATSDWFSYNEQFF